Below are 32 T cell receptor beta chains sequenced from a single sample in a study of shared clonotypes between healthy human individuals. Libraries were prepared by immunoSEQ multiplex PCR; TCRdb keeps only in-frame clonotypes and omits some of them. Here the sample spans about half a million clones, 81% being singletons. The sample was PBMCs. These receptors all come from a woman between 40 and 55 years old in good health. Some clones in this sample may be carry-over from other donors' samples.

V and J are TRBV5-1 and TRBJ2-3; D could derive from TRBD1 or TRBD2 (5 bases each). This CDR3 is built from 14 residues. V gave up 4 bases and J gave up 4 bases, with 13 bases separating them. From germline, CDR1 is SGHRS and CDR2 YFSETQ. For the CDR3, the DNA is TGCGCCAGCAGCCTGGGACCCATTGCAGATACGCAGTATTTT. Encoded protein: CASSLGPIADTQYF. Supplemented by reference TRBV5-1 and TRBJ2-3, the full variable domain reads KAGVTQTPRYLIKTRGQQVTLSCSPISGHRSVSWYQQTPGQGLQFLFEYFSETQRNKGNFPGRFSGRQFSNSRSEMNVSTLELGDSALYLCASSLGPIADTQYFGPGTRLTVL.

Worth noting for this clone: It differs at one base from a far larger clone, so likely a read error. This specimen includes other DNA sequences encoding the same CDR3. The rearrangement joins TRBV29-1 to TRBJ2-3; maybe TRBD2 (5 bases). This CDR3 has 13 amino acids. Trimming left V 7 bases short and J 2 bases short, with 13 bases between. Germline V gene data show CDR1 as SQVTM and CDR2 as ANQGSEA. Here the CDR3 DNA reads TGCAGCGCCCGGGGTAGGGTCACAGATACGCAGTATTTT. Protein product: CSARGRVTDTQYF.

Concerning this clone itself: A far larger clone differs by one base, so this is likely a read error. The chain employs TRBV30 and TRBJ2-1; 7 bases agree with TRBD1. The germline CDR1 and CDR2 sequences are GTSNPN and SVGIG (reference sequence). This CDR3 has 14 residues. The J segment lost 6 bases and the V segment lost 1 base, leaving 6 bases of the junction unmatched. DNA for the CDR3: TGTGCCTGGAGTGATGTTTCAGGGGGCAATGAGCAGTTCTTC. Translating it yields CAWSDVSGGNEQFF.

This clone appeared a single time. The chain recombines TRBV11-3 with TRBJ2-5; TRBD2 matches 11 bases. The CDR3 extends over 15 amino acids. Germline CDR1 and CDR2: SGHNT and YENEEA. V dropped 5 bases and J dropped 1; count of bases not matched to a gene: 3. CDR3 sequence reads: CASSMGLAVQETQYF. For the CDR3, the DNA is TGTGCCAGCAGCATGGGACTAGCGGTCCAAGAGACCCAGTACTTC. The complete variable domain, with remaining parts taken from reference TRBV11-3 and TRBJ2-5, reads EAGVVQSPRYKIIEKKQPVAFWCNPISGHNTLYWYLQNLGQGPELLIRYENEEAVDDSQLPKDRFSAERLKGVDSTLKIQPAELGDSAVYLCASSMGLAVQETQYFGPGTRLLVL.

The DNA of the CDR3 is TGTGCCAGCAGCTTAGACGGATCCCCGCCCTATGGCTACACCTTC. Its protein is CASSLDGSPPYGYTF. The chain links TRBV7-9 to TRBJ1-2; D unclear. The CDR3 is 15 amino acids. V dropped 1 base and J dropped 4 bases, with 13 bases sitting between them. CDR1 is SEHNR and CDR2 is FQNEAQ in the germline V gene (reference sequence).

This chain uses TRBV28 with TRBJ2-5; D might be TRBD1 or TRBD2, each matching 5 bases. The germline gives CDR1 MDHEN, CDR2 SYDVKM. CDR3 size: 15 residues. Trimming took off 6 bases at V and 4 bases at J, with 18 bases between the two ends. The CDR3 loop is CASSPSRGRRETQYF. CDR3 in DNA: TGTGCCAGCAGCCCGAGCCGGGGACGCCGAGAGACCCAGTACTTC.

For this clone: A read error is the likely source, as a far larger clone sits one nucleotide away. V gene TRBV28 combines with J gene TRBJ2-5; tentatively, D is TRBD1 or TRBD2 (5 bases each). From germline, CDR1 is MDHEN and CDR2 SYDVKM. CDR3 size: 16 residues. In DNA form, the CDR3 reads TGTACCAGCAGTGTCAGTGTGGGGGAGTGGGGGGAGACCCAGTACTTC. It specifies CTSSVSVGEWGETQYF.

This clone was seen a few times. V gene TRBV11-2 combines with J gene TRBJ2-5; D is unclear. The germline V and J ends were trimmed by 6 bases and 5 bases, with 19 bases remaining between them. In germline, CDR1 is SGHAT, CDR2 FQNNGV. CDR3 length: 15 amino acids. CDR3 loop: CASSPWAAGFETQYF. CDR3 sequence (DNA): TGTGCCAGCAGTCCATGGGCGGCCGGGTTTGAGACCCAGTACTTC.

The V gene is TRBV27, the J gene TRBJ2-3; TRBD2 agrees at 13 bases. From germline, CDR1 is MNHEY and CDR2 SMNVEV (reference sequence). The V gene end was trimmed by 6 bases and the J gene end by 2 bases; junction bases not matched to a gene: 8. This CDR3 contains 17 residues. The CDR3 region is CASSRLLAGGPTDTQYF. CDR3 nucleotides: TGTGCCAGCAGCCGATTACTAGCGGGAGGGCCCACAGATACGCAGTATTTT.

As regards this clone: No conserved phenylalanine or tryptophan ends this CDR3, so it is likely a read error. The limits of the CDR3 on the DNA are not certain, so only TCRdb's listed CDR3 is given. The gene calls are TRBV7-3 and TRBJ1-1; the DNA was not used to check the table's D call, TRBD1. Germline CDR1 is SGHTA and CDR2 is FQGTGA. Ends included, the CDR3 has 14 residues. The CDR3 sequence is CASSRDVSGTEALS.

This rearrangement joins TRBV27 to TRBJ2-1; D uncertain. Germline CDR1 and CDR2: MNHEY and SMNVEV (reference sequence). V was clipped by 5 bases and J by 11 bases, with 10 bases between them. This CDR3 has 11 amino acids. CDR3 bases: TGTGCCAGCAGTAGGGCCGCCCAGCAGTTCTTC. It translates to CASSRAAQQFF.

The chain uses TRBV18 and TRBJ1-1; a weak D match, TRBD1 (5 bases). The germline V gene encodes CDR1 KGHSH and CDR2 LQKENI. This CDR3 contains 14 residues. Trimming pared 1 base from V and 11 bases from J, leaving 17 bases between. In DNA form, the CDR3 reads TGTGCCAGCTCACCACTGAGATGGGACCCGTTTGCTTTCTTT. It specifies CASSPLRWDPFAFF.

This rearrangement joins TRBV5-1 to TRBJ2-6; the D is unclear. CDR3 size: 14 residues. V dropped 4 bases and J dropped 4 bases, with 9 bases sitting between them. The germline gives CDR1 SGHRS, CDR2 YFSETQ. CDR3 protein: CASSDRSGANVLTF. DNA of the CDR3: TGCGCCAGCAGCGATCGGTCCGGGGCCAACGTCCTGACTTTC.

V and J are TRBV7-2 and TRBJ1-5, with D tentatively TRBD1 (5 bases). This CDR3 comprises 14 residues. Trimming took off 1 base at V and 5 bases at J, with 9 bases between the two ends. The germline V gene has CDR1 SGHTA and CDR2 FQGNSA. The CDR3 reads CASSLGQGYQPQHF. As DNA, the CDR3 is TGTGCCAGCAGCTTAGGTCAGGGTTATCAGCCCCAGCATTTT.

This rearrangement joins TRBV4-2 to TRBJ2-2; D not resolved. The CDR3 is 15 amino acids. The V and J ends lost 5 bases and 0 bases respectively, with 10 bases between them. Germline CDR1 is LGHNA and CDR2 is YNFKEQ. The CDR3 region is CASSLGLPNTGELFF. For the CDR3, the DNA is TGTGCCAGCAGCTTGGGCCTTCCGAACACCGGGGAGCTGTTTTTT.

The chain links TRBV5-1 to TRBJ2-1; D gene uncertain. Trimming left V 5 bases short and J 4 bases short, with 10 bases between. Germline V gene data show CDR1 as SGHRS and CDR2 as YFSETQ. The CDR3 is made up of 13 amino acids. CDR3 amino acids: CASRRETYNEQFF. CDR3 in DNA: TGCGCCAGCAGAAGAGAGACTTACAATGAGCAGTTCTTC.

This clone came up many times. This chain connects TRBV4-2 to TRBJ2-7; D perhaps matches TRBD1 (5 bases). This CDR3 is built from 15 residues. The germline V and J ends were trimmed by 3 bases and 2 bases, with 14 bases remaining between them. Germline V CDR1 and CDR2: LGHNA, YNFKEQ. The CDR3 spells CASSHNVETAYEQYF. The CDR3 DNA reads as TGTGCCAGCAGCCACAACGTTGAGACAGCCTACGAGCAGTACTTC.

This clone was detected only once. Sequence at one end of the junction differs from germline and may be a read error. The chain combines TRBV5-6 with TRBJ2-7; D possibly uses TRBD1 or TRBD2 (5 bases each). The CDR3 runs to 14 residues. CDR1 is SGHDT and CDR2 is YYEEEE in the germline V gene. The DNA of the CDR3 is TGTGCCAGCAGCGGCACTCAGGGACCCTACGAGCAGTACTTT. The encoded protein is CASSGTQGPYEQYF.

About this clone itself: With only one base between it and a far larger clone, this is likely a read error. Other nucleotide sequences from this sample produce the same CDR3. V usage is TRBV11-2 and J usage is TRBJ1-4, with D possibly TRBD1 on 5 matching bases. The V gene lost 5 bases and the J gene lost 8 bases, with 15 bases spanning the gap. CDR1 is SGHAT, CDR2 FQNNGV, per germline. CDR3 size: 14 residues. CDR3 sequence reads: CASSAQGGHEKLFF. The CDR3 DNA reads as TGTGCCAGCAGCGCCCAGGGAGGACACGAAAAACTGTTTTTT.

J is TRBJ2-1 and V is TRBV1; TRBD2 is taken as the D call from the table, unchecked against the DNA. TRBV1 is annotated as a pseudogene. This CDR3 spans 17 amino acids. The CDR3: CTSSQGLGLPWGNEQFF. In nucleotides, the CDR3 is TGCACCAGCAGCCAAGGGTTAGGACTCCCTTGGGGCAATGAGCAGTTCTTC.

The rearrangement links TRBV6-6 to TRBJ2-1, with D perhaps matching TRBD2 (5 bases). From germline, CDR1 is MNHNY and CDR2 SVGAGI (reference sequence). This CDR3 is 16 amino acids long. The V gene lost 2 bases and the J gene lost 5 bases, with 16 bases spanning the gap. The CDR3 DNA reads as TGTGCCAGCAGTTACCCGCCCGGGGTAGGCAACAATGAGCAGTTCTTC. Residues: CASSYPPGVGNNEQFF.

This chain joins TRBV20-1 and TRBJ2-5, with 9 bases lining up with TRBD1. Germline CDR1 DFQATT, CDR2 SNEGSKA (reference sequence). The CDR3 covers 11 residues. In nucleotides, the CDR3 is TGCAAAATACAGGGGGCAGAGACCCAGTACTTC. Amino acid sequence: CKIQGAETQYF.

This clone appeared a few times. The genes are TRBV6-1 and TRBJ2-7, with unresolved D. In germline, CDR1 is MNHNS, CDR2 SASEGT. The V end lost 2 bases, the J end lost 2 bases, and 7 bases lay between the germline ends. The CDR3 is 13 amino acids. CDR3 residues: CASSEYWTYEQYF. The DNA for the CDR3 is TGTGCCAGCAGTGAATATTGGACCTACGAGCAGTACTTC.

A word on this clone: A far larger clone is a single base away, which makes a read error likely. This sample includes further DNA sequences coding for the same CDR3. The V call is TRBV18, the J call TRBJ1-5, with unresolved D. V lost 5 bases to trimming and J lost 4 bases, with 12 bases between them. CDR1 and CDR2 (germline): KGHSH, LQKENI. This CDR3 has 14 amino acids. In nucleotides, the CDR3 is TGTGCCAGCTCAGAGGCCTATAGTAATCAGCCCCAGCATTTT. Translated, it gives CASSEAYSNQPQHF.

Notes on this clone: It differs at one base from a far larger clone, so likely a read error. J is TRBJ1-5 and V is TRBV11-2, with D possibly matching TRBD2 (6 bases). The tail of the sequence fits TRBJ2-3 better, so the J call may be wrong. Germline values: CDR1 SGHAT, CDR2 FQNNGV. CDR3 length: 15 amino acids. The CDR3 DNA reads TGTGCCAGCAGCTTAGGCGGCGGGGCCAATCAGCCCCAGTATTTT. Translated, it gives CASSLGGGANQPQYF.

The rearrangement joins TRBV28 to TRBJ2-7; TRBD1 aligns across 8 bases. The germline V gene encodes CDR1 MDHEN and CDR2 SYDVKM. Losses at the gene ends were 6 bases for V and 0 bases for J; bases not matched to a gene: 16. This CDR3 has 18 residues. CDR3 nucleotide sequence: TGTGCCAGCAGGCCCGGGACAGGTGCTATGACGAGCTCCTACGAGCAGTACTTC. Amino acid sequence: CASRPGTGAMTSSYEQYF.

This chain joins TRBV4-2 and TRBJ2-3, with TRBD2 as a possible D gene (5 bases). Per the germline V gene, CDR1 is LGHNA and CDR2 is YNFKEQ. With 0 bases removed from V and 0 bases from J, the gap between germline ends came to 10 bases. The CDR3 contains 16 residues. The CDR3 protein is CASSQDPTGSTDTQYF. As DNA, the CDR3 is TGTGCCAGCAGCCAAGATCCAACGGGGAGCACAGATACGCAGTATTTT.

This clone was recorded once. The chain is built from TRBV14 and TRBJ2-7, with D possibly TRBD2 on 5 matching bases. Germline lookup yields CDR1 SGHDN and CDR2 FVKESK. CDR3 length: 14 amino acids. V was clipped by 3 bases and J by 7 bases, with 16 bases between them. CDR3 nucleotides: TGTGCCAGCAGCCACCTAGCCTCCCGTTCAGAGCAGTACTTC. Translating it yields CASSHLASRSEQYF.

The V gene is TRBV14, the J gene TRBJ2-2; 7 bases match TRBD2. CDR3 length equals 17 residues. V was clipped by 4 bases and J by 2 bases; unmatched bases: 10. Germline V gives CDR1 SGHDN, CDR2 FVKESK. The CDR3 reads CASSRVGGSINTGELFF. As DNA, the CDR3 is TGTGCCAGCAGCCGGGTTGGCGGGAGCATAAACACCGGGGAGCTGTTTTTT.

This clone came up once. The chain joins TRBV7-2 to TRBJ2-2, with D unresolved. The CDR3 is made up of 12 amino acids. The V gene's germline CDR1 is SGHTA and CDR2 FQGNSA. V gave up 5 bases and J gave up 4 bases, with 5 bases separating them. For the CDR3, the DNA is TGTGCCAGCAGCCCCCTCACCGGGGAGCTGTTTTTT. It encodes CASSPLTGELFF.

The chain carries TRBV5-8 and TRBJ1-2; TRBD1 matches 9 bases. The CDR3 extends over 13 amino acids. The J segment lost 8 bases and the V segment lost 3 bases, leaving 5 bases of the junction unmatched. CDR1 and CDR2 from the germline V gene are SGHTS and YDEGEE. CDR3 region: CASSWTGEEGYTF. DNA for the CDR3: TGTGCCAGCAGCTGGACAGGGGAAGAAGGCTACACCTTC.

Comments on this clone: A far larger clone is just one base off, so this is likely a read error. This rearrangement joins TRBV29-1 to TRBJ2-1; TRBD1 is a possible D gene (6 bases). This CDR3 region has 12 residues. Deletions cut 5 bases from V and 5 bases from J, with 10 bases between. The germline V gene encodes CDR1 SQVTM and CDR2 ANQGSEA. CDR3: CSVWGLHNEQFF. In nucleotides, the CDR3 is TGCAGCGTTTGGGGGCTTCACAATGAGCAGTTCTTC.